This T cell receptor beta chain was captured in a study of blood T cells in healthy people across ages. With a J-beta primer mix and a sample-barcoded 5' primer, a second PCR ran 7 to 11 cycles. TCRdb re-analysed the 5' RACE reads in MiXCR, keeping a single row per CDR3 protein. In the table there are more than 800,000 distinct CDR3 sequences, 29% of which are singletons. As regards this clonotype: Its antigen is currently unknown.

Trimming took off 5 bases at V and 11 bases at J, with 15 bases between the two ends. Per germline, CDR1 MNHEY and CDR2 SMNVEV (reference sequence). The CDR3 runs 12 residues. Whole-study findings and limits: Diversity of TCR beta per million T cells declined in a roughly linear way with age.

The TCR was taken from an elderly woman in good health. Sequencing was performed on blood. The V and J genes are TRBV27 and TRBJ2-5; maybe TRBD2 (5 bases). CDR3 nucleotide sequence: TGTGCCAGCAGTCCCCTCCGGGAAGAGCAGTACTTC. It is translated as CASSPLREEQYF.